Below, 20 T cell receptor beta chains from the same sample are listed, as sequenced in a study of T cells in Graves' hyperthyroidism and ophthalmopathy. RNA transcripts yielded amplified TCR beta CDR3 regions. The TCR CDR3 was amplified in a first-round RT-PCR using the HTBI primer set. TCRdb passed the multiplex PCR reads through MiXCR, listing each CDR3 protein once. Here the sample spans about 520,000 distinct CDR3 sequences, approximately 25% being singletons. The sample comprised blood. These receptors came from a woman between 25 and 40 years old with Graves' ophthalmopathy.

CDR3 sequence: CASSLALQDYGYTF. For the CDR3, the DNA is TGTGCCAGCAGCTTAGCCCTACAGGACTATGGCTACACCTTC. The chain carries TRBV7-2 and TRBJ1-2, with D possibly matching TRBD1 (5 bases). Between the trimmed V and J ends, which lost 0 bases and 3 bases, there was a span of 8 bases. Germline assignment: CDR1 SGHTA and CDR2 FQGNSA. The CDR3 covers 14 residues.

The sample holds many counts of this clonotype. This chain joins TRBV6-1 and TRBJ1-1; D gene unclear. Germline V gene sequence: CDR1 MNHNS, CDR2 SASEGT. V was cut by 2 bases and J by 9 bases, with 19 bases left in between. This CDR3 is built from 15 residues. CDR3 DNA sequence: TGTGCCAGCAGTGAATTCGGGGAAATGAGTGGCAAAGCTTTCTTT. Amino acids: CASSEFGEMSGKAFF.

On this clonotype itself: This clone may be a read error of a much larger clone one base away. V usage is TRBV27 and J usage is TRBJ1-2; no clear D gene. Germline CDR1 MNHEY, CDR2 SMNVEV (reference sequence). The CDR3 runs to 15 residues. The chain's CDR3 is CAGSLFRDTNDGYTF. CDR3 DNA: TGTGCCGGCAGTTTATTTAGGGATACTAACGATGGCTACACCTTC.

This clonotype came up once. The rearrangement links TRBV6-5 to TRBJ1-5, with 10 bases fitting TRBD1. The CDR3 has 17 amino acids. V trimming: 0 bases; J trimming: 9 bases; junction bases outside the gene matches: 11. CDR1 MNHEY and CDR2 SVGAGI come from the germline V gene. The CDR3, as DNA: TGTGCCAGCAGTTACTCGGTCCTCCGGGACAGGGGTTGGCCCCAGCATTTT. This translates into CASSYSVLRDRGWPQHF.

Of note for this clonotype: This sequence may be a read error, since a much larger clone differs from it by one base. This sequence joins TRBV6-1 and TRBJ2-2; D perhaps matches TRBD2 (5 bases). CDR1 and CDR2 (germline): MNHNS, SASEGT. This CDR3 is 13 amino acids long. This chain's CDR3 is CASSPGYTGELCF. DNA for the CDR3: TGTGCCAGCAGTCCCGGGTACACCGGGGAGCTGTGTTTT.

This clonotype has at least ten counts. V gene TRBV3-1 combines with J gene TRBJ2-5, with 7 bases fitting TRBD1. There are 15 residues in the CDR3. V trimming: 3 bases; J trimming: 5 bases; junction bases outside the gene matches: 9. Germline V gives CDR1 LGHDT, CDR2 YNNKEL (reference sequence). Here the CDR3 DNA reads TGTGCCAGCAGCCAGCCATCGACAGGGATCGAGACCCAGTACTTC. It is translated as CASSQPSTGIETQYF.

This clonotype occurred many times. The gene calls are TRBV6-1 and TRBJ2-2, with D possibly TRBD1 on 5 matching bases. Trimming took off 3 bases at V and 1 base at J, with 9 bases between the two ends. The CDR3 extends over 15 amino acids. CDR1 and CDR2 from the germline V gene are MNHNS and SASEGT. The CDR3 protein is CASSDPGQNTGELFF. CDR3 coding DNA: TGTGCCAGCAGTGACCCTGGACAGAACACCGGGGAGCTGTTTTTT.

This chain uses TRBV27 with TRBJ2-7; D possibly corresponds to TRBD1 (6 bases). Germline V gives CDR1 MNHEY, CDR2 SMNVEV (reference sequence). The germline V and J ends were trimmed by 6 bases and 2 bases, with 17 bases remaining between them. There are 15 residues in the CDR3. This chain's CDR3 is CASSPSPTGTYEQYF. The CDR3 DNA is TGTGCCAGCAGCCCTAGCCCGACAGGTACCTACGAGCAGTACTTC.

This clonotype was recorded at least ten times. The junction shows a germline mismatch at one end, possibly a read error. The chain employs TRBV7-7 and TRBJ2-7, with 7 bases aligning to TRBD2. This CDR3 has 15 residues. Germline V gene lookup returns CDR1 SSHAT and CDR2 FNYEAQ (reference sequence). The DNA for the CDR3 is TGTGCTAGCAGCTTGCGCGGGGGTGCCGCTTACGAGCAGTACTTC. Encoded protein: CASSLRGGAAYEQYF.

The chain is built from TRBV7-2 and TRBJ2-7; possible D gene TRBD1, 6 bases. This CDR3 has 12 amino acids. Looked up from germline, CDR1 is SGHTA and CDR2 is FQGNSA. Trimming stripped 5 bases from V and 6 bases from J, with 11 bases between. In DNA, the CDR3 is TGTGCCAGCAGCACACAGGGTCTCGAGCAGTACTTC. Translation gives CASSTQGLEQYF.

This chain uses TRBV20-1 with TRBJ2-2; 13 bases are shared with TRBD2. Germline CDR1 is DFQATT and CDR2 is SNEGSKA (reference sequence). This CDR3 is built from 15 residues. V trimming: 6 bases; J trimming: 4 bases; junction bases outside the gene matches: 5. The CDR3: CSAETSGRTTGELFF. The CDR3 nucleotides are TGCAGTGCGGAGACTAGCGGGAGGACCACCGGGGAGCTGTTTTTT.

The CDR3, as DNA: TGTGCCAGCGGCCCTGGAAGGGACTACGAGCAGTACTTC. Translating it yields CASGPGRDYEQYF. The V call is TRBV7-6, the J call TRBJ2-7; D is unclear. This CDR3 contains 13 residues. V lost 8 bases, J lost 3 bases, and 14 bases lay in between. CDR1 SGHVS and CDR2 FNYEAQ come from the germline V gene. The full variable domain, with the rest looked up from reference TRBV7-6 and TRBJ2-7, is GAGVSQSPRYKVTKRGQDVALRCDPISGHVSLYWYRQALGQGPEFLTYFNYEAQQDKSGLPNDRFSAERPEGSISTLTIQRTEQRDSAMYRCASGPGRDYEQYFGPGTRLTVT.

This clonotype came up many times. The CDR3 loop is CAWSVHLGGREQYF. CDR3 coding DNA: TGTGCCTGGAGTGTACATCTCGGGGGTCGAGAGCAGTACTTC. The genes are TRBV30 and TRBJ2-7; D may be TRBD2 (6 bases). Germline assignment: CDR1 GTSNPN and CDR2 SVGIG (reference sequence). This CDR3 contains 14 residues. The germline V and J ends were trimmed by 0 bases and 7 bases, with 16 bases remaining between them.

In its sample, this clonotype was seen a few times. The chain links TRBV25-1 to TRBJ2-2, with 8 bases matching TRBD1. The CDR3 covers 13 residues. Germline trimming cut 8 bases from V and 7 bases from J; bases unmatched to any gene: 6. Germline V gives CDR1 MGHDK, CDR2 SYGVNS. CDR3 amino acids: CASGTGGFGELFF. The CDR3 DNA sequence: TGTGCCAGCGGGACAGGAGGGTTCGGGGAGCTGTTTTTT. Looking up the rest from reference TRBV25-1 and TRBJ2-2 gives the full variable domain: EADIYQTPRYLVIGTGKKITLECSQTMGHDKMYWYQQDPGMELHLIHYSYGVNSTEKGDLSSESTVSRIRTEHFPLTLESARPSHTSQYLCASGTGGFGELFFGEGSRLTVL.

This clonotype was detected many times. V gene TRBV5-1 combines with J gene TRBJ2-7; 9 bases map to TRBD1. Germline V gives CDR1 SGHRS, CDR2 YFSETQ. V trimming: 4 bases; J trimming: 3 bases; junction bases outside the gene matches: 5. The length of the CDR3 is 14 residues. This chain's CDR3 is CASSTGQGGYEQYF. In nucleotides, the CDR3 is TGCGCCAGCAGCACGGGACAGGGCGGCTACGAGCAGTACTTC.

The V call is TRBV6-2 or TRBV6-3, the J call TRBJ2-3; 11 bases line up with TRBD2. The junction had 5 bases not matched to a gene; V was cut back by 0 bases and J by 0 bases. Per the germline V gene, CDR1 is MNHEY and CDR2 is SVGEGT. The CDR3 extends over 18 amino acids. CDR3 sequence: CASSYSSSGGISTDTQYF. The CDR3 DNA follows: TGTGCCAGCAGTTACTCGTCTAGCGGGGGGATAAGCACAGATACGCAGTATTTT.

This clonotype was counted only a few times. The chain recombines TRBV11-2 with TRBJ2-7, with a possible D match to TRBD2 (5 bases). V dropped 1 base and J dropped 0 bases, with 13 bases sitting between them. The CDR3 has 16 residues. Per the germline V gene, CDR1 is SGHAT and CDR2 is FQNNGV. The CDR3 DNA reads TGTGCCAGCAGCTTAGGCCCGGGGTCTAGCTCCTACGAGCAGTACTTC. It encodes CASSLGPGSSSYEQYF. Together with reference TRBV11-2 and TRBJ2-7, the CDR3 gives the full variable domain: EAGVAQSPRYKIIEKRQSVAFWCNPISGHATLYWYQQILGQGPKLLIQFQNNGVVDDSQLPKDRFSAERLKGVDSTLKIQPAKLEDSAVYLCASSLGPGSSSYEQYFGPGTRLTVT.

This clonotype occurred many times. The genes are TRBV29-1 and TRBJ1-5, with D possibly matching TRBD1 (5 bases). V shed 3 bases and J shed 5 bases, with 17 bases lying between them. CDR1 SQVTM and CDR2 ANQGSEA come from the germline V gene. The CDR3 extends over 15 amino acids. CDR3 residues: CSVEGPGPRHQPQHF. CDR3 sequence (DNA): TGCAGCGTTGAGGGGCCGGGACCGAGGCATCAGCCCCAGCATTTT.

This clonotype was seen repeatedly, ten times or more. The V call is TRBV19, the J call TRBJ1-5, with D unresolved. V lost 1 base to trimming and J lost 9 bases, with 13 bases between them. Germline CDR1 and CDR2: LNHDA and SQIVND (reference sequence). The CDR3 consists of 14 residues. As DNA, the CDR3 is TGTGCCAGTAGTATAGTTGAGGCGGGGAGGCCCCAGCATTTT. This gives the protein CASSIVEAGRPQHF.

J is TRBJ2-7 and V is TRBV30; no clear D. This CDR3 spans 12 amino acids. Germline V gene sequence: CDR1 GTSNPN, CDR2 SVGIG (reference sequence). The V end was cut by 0 bases, the J end by 7 bases, with 10 bases between. CDR3 amino acids: CAWSVLGEEQYF. CDR3 in DNA: TGTGCCTGGAGTGTACTTGGGGAAGAGCAGTACTTC.